Following are 28 T cell receptor beta chains from one sample sequenced in a study of blood T cell repertoires in COVID-19. Sequencing used immunoSEQ multiplex PCR; TCRdb keeps in-frame clones, though not all of them. The sample has over 200,000 clones, approximately 84% seen once; the top ten hold approximately 15%. Sequenced material: PBMCs or T cells enriched from blood (not recorded which). The receptor set was obtained from a man in his forties who had recovered from COVID-19.

V usage is TRBV5-4 and J usage is TRBJ1-5; TRBD1 might be the D (5 bases). The CDR3 has 13 amino acids. The ends were cut back, 0 bases at V and 4 bases at J, with 5 bases in the middle. Germline values: CDR1 SGHNT, CDR2 YYREEE (reference sequence). The CDR3 coding sequence is TGTGCCAGCAGCTTGGACAGGAATCAGCCCCAGCATTTT. This sequence encodes CASSLDRNQPQHF.

The CDR3 loop reads CASSYSNPGLWEQFF. For the CDR3, the DNA is TGTGCCAGCAGTTACTCGAATCCCGGTTTGTGGGAGCAGTTCTTC. V is TRBV6-6 and J is TRBJ2-1; the D is unclear. Germline CDR1 is MNHNY and CDR2 is SVGAGI (reference sequence). The length of the CDR3 is 15 residues. The V end was cut by 0 bases, the J end by 10 bases, with 16 bases between.

The V gene is TRBV19, the J gene TRBJ1-4; D is perhaps TRBD1 (5 bases). Germline V gene sequence: CDR1 LNHDA, CDR2 SQIVND (reference sequence). The length of the CDR3 is 12 residues. The V and J ends lost 5 bases and 13 bases respectively, with 14 bases between them. The CDR3 spells CASSYSGHGLFF. The CDR3 bases are TGTGCCAGTAGTTATTCAGGGCACGGACTGTTTTTT.

The chain carries TRBV4-3 and TRBJ2-7, with 8 bases matching TRBD1. This CDR3 has 16 residues. The germline V gene encodes CDR1 LGHNA and CDR2 YSLEER. After removal of 4 bases from V and 4 bases from J, the junction contained 12 bases not matched to a gene. The CDR3 spells CASSLSRGQGMYEQYF. In DNA, the CDR3 is TGCGCCAGCAGCCTCTCGAGAGGACAGGGAATGTACGAGCAGTACTTC.

Details on this clone: Other DNA sequences within the sample encode an identical CDR3. The chain joins TRBV27 to TRBJ1-2, with D possibly matching TRBD1 (5 bases). Trimming cost V 3 bases and J 5 bases, with 10 bases left between them. This CDR3 contains 13 residues. Germline loops: CDR1 MNHEY, CDR2 SMNVEV (reference sequence). CDR3 nucleotides: TGTGCCAGCAGTTTTAGGGGCACGTATGGCTACACCTTC. The encoded protein is CASSFRGTYGYTF.

The table lists this clone with a few counts. This chain uses TRBV30 with TRBJ1-1, with 8 bases aligning to TRBD1. Unmatched junction bases numbered 3, after V lost 7 bases and J lost 2 bases. Germline values: CDR1 GTSNPN, CDR2 SVGIG (reference sequence). The CDR3 runs to 12 residues. The CDR3: CASDRGNTEAFF. CDR3 sequence (DNA): TGTGCCTCAGACAGGGGCAACACTGAAGCTTTCTTT.

The CDR3: CAMSRNYGYTF. The CDR3 coding sequence is TGTGCCATGAGCCGGAACTATGGCTACACCTTC. V gene TRBV6-4 combines with J gene TRBJ1-2; D is uncertain. The CDR3 extends over 11 amino acids. The V end was cut by 10 bases, the J end by 2 bases, with 8 bases between. CDR1 is MRHNA, CDR2 SNTAGT, per germline.

The gene calls are TRBV29-1 and TRBJ2-5; possible D gene TRBD1, 5 bases. This CDR3 region has 14 residues. V lost 2 bases to trimming and J lost 4 bases, with 14 bases between them. CDR1 is SQVTM, CDR2 ANQGSEA, per germline. CDR3 protein: CSVEPSGSRETQYF. In DNA form, the CDR3 reads TGCAGCGTTGAACCTTCAGGGTCGCGAGAGACCCAGTACTTC.

CDR3 sequence: CASSHGGGAVYEAFF. The CDR3 bases are TGCGCCAGCAGCCACGGCGGGGGGGCGGTCTATGAAGCTTTCTTT. V is TRBV4-3 and J is TRBJ1-1, with D perhaps TRBD1 (6 bases). Trimming stripped 3 bases from V and 7 bases from J, with 18 bases between. This CDR3 spans 15 amino acids. Germline CDR1 and CDR2: LGHNA and YSLEER.

The chain has TRBV12-3 or TRBV12-4 and TRBJ1-2; D may be TRBD1 (6 bases). With 6 bases removed from V and 4 bases from J, the gap between germline ends came to 9 bases. The CDR3 consists of 12 residues. Written as DNA, the CDR3 is TGTGCCAGCAGCCAGGGGACCTATGGCTACACCTTC. Its protein product is CASSQGTYGYTF.

The chain uses TRBV28 and TRBJ1-3, with no clear D. Germline lookup yields CDR1 MDHEN and CDR2 SYDVKM. Trimming shortened V by 3 bases and J by 7 bases, and 13 bases separated the two germline ends. The CDR3 contains 14 residues. Here the CDR3 reads CASSFGMTGNTIYF. For the CDR3, the DNA is TGTGCCAGCAGTTTCGGGATGACCGGGAACACCATATATTTT.

The gene calls are TRBV14 and TRBJ2-1, with a possible D match to TRBD1 (6 bases). V was shortened by 1 base and J by 13 bases, with 17 bases between the two germline ends. From germline, CDR1 is SGHDN and CDR2 FVKESK. The CDR3 consists of 14 residues. The CDR3 bases are TGTGCCAGCAGCCAAGCCGGTGTTCTAGGGGGACAGTTCTTC. This codes for CASSQAGVLGGQFF.

The chain is built from TRBV28 and TRBJ2-7; 10 nucleotides align to TRBD1. The CDR3 runs to 15 residues. CDR1 is MDHEN, CDR2 SYDVKM, per germline. V was pared by 3 bases and J by 5 bases, with 7 bases of the junction left unmatched. CDR3 amino acids: CASSLPGQGSDEQYF. CDR3 in DNA: TGTGCCAGCAGTTTGCCGGGACAGGGGTCCGACGAGCAGTACTTC.

The CDR3 loop reads CASSPYEGTRDGYTF. In DNA form, the CDR3 reads TGTGCCAGCTCACCATACGAGGGTACAAGAGATGGCTACACCTTC. The chain has TRBV18 and TRBJ1-2; D not resolved. The germline gives CDR1 KGHSH, CDR2 LQKENI. Trimming left V 2 bases short and J 6 bases short, with 16 bases between. The CDR3 is 15 amino acids.

V and J are TRBV28 and TRBJ2-7; 8 nucleotides agree with TRBD1. V gave up 8 bases and J gave up 4 bases; unmatched junction bases: 16. Germline-derived CDR1 and CDR2 are MDHEN and SYDVKM. The CDR3 consists of 16 residues. CDR3: CASPPSGQGAGYEQYF. The DNA of the CDR3 is TGTGCCAGCCCCCCCTCAGGGCAGGGGGCCGGATACGAGCAGTACTTC.

This chain links TRBV5-5 with TRBJ2-7, with TRBD2 as a possible D gene (6 bases). The germline CDR1 and CDR2 sequences are SGHKS and YYEKEE (reference sequence). The V end was cut by 6 bases, the J end by 6 bases, with 22 bases between. The CDR3 length is 15 residues. In DNA, the CDR3 is TGTGCCAGCACCCGCGGAGGGCCACCCTCGGGCGAGCAGTACTTC. Translating gives CASTRGGPPSGEQYF.

The chain carries TRBV7-3 and TRBJ2-5, with D perhaps matching TRBD1 (6 bases). The CDR3 covers 13 residues. V was cut by 5 bases and J by 1 base, with 8 bases left in between. The germline CDR1 and CDR2 sequences are SGHTA and FQGTGA. The CDR3 DNA reads TGTGCCAGCAGCGTGGACAGCCAAGAGACCCAGTACTTC. Encoded protein: CASSVDSQETQYF.

The gene calls are TRBV29-1 and TRBJ2-6, with TRBD2 identical over 9 bases. Germline V gives CDR1 SQVTM, CDR2 ANQGSEA. This CDR3 spans 16 amino acids. With V trimmed by 5 bases and J by 0 bases, 5 bases remained unmatched. The CDR3 region has the DNA TGCAGCGTTCAAGGACTAGCGAACTCTGGGGCCAACGTCCTGACTTTC. Its protein product is CSVQGLANSGANVLTF.

In its sample, this clone was seen a few times. This chain links TRBV30 with TRBJ1-3; TRBD1 matches 9 bases. The CDR3 is made up of 13 amino acids. Trimming removed 8 bases from V and 2 bases from J; junction bases left unmatched: 4. The V gene's germline CDR1 is GTSNPN and CDR2 SVGIG (reference sequence). CDR3 sequence (DNA): TGTGCCCAAAGGGACAGGGCTGGAAACACCATATATTTT. Translating it yields CAQRDRAGNTIYF.

The chain recombines TRBV14 with TRBJ2-7, with 10 positions matching TRBD2. This CDR3 is 15 amino acids long. V lost 1 base to trimming and J lost 3 bases; unmatched junction nucleotides: 3. Germline CDR1 reads SGHDN; CDR2 reads FVKESK. The CDR3, as DNA: TGTGCCAGCAGCCAAGCCGCTAGCGGGAGCTACGAGCAGTACTTC. Its translation: CASSQAASGSYEQYF.

The chain recombines TRBV13 with TRBJ1-1; D is possibly TRBD1 (6 bases). The V gene's germline CDR1 is PRHDT and CDR2 FYEKMQ (reference sequence). There are 15 residues in the CDR3. V lost 3 bases, J lost 5 bases, and 16 bases lay in between. The CDR3 DNA follows: TGTGCCAGCAGCTTCCTGACAGGCGTAGGGACTGAAGCTTTCTTT. Translated, it gives CASSFLTGVGTEAFF.

Note on this clone: The sample has other DNA sequences that encode this CDR3 too. The rearrangement links TRBV12-3 or TRBV12-4 to TRBJ2-2, with D maybe TRBD1 (5 bases). This CDR3 is built from 12 residues. V lost 6 bases and J lost 6, with 8 bases in between. CDR3 DNA sequence: TGTGCCAGCAGCCAGGGATCCGGGGAGCTGTTTTTT. This codes for CASSQGSGELFF.

The chain has TRBV28 and TRBJ1-2; D is perhaps TRBD1 (5 bases). CDR3 length equals 14 residues. Germline V CDR1 and CDR2: MDHEN, SYDVKM. Trimming left V 3 bases short and J 8 bases short, with 16 bases between. DNA of the CDR3: TGTGCCAGCAGTTTGCCAGGGTTAGTAGAGGGCTACACCTTC. This sequence encodes CASSLPGLVEGYTF.

This clone came up once. The gene calls are TRBV19 and TRBJ1-2, with a weak D call TRBD1 (5 bases). Trimming took 1 base from V and 0 from J, leaving 6 bases between them. Germline CDR1 and CDR2: LNHDA and SQIVND (reference sequence). The CDR3 contains 14 residues. As DNA, the CDR3 is TGTGCCAGTAGTATAGGGGGGGCTAACTATGGCTACACCTTC. Its translation is CASSIGGANYGYTF.

The chain couples TRBV5-1 to TRBJ2-7; maybe TRBD2 (6 bases). The ends were cut back, 5 bases at V and 0 bases at J, with 12 bases in the middle. This CDR3 has 14 residues. CDR1 is SGHRS, CDR2 YFSETQ, per germline. DNA for the CDR3: TGCGCCAGCAGGCCACTAGCTAACTCCTACGAGCAGTACTTC. Its translation: CASRPLANSYEQYF. Based on the CDR3 plus reference TRBV5-1 and TRBJ2-7, the full variable domain is KAGVTQTPRYLIKTRGQQVTLSCSPISGHRSVSWYQQTPGQGLQFLFEYFSETQRNKGNFPGRFSGRQFSNSRSEMNVSTLELGDSALYLCASRPLANSYEQYFGPGTRLTVT.

The chain carries TRBV9 and TRBJ1-6, with D uncertain. Deletions cut 7 bases from V and 10 bases from J, with 18 bases between. The germline CDR1 and CDR2 sequences are SGDLS and YYNGEE. This CDR3 contains 14 residues. DNA of the CDR3: TGTGCCAGCGGATCGTCGGGGTCAGCATCACCCCTCCACTTT. Translating gives CASGSSGSASPLHF. Drawing the rest from reference TRBV9 and TRBJ1-6, the complete variable domain is DSGVTQTPKHLITATGQRVTLRCSPRSGDLSVYWYQQSLDQGLQFLIQYYNGEERAKGNILERFSAQQFPDLHSELNLSSLELGDSALYFCASGSSGSASPLHFGNGTRLTVT.

The CDR3 sequence is CASSFLGQGDGNTIYF. CDR3 DNA sequence: TGCGCCAGCAGCTTTTTGGGACAGGGAGATGGAAACACCATATATTTT. The V call is TRBV5-1, the J call TRBJ1-3; 9 positions agree with TRBD1. With 2 bases clipped from V and 3 bases from J, the junction kept 6 bases outside the gene matches. From germline, CDR1 is SGHRS and CDR2 YFSETQ. This CDR3 has 16 residues.

CDR3 protein: CASSLHGVGELFF. DNA for the CDR3: TGTGCCAGCAGCCTCCATGGAGTCGGGGAGCTGTTTTTT. The chain couples TRBV3-1 (or the pseudogene TRBV3-2) to TRBJ2-2; D gene ambiguous. The CDR3 totals 13 residues. V lost 4 bases and J 7 bases, leaving 10 bases between the germline ends. The V gene's germline CDR1 is LGHDT and CDR2 YNNKEL (reference sequence).